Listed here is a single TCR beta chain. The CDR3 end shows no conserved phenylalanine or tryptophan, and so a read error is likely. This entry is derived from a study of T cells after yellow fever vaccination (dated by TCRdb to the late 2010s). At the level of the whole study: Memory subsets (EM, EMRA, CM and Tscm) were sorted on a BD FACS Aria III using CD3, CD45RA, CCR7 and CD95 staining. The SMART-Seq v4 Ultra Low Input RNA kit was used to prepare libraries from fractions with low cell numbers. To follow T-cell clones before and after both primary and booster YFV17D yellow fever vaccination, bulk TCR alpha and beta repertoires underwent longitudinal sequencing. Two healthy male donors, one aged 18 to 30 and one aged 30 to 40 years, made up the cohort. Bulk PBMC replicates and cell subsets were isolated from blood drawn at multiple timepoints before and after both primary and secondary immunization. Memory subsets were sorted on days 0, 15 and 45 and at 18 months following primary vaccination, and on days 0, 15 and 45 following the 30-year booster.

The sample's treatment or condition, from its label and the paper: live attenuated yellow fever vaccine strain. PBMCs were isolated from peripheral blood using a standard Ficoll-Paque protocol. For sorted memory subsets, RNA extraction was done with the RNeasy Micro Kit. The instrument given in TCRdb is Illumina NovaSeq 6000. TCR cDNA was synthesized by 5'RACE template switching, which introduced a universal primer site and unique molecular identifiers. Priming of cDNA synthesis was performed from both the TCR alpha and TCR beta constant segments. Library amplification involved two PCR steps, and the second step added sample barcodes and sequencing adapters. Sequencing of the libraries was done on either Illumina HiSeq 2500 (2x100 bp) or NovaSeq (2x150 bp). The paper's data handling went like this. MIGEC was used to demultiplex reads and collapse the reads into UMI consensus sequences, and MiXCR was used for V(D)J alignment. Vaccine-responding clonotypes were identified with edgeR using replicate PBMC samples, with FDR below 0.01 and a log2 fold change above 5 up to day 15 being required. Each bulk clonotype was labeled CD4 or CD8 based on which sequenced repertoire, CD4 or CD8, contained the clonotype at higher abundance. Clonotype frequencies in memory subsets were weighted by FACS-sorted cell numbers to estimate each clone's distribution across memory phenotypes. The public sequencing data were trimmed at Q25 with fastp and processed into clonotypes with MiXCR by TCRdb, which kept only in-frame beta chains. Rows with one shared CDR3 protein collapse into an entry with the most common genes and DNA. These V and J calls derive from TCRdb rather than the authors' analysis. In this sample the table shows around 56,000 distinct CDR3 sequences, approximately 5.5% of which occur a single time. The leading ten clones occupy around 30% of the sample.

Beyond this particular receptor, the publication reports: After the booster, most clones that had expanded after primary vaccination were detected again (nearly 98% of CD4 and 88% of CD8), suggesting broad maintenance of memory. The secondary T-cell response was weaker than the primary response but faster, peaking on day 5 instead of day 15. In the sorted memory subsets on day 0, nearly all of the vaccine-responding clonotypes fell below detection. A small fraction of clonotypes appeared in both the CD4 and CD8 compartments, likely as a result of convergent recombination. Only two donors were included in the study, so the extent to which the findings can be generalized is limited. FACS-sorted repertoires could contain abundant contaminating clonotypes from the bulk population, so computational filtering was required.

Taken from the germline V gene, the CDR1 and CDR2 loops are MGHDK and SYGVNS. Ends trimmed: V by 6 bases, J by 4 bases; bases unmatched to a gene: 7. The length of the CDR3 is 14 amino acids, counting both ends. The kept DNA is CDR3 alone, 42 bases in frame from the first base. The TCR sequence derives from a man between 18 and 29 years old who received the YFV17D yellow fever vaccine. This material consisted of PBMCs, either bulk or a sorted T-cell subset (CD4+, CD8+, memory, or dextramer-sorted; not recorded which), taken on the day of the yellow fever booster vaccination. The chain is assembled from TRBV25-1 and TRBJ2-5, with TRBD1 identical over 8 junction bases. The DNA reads TGTGCCAGCAGCTCAGGGGGCGCGGCAGAGACCCAGTACTTG. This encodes CASSSGGAAETQYL.